This T cell receptor beta chain was retrieved from a study of cytomegalovirus exposure and HLA in healthy donors. Primers: 60 Vbeta forward and 13 Jbeta reverse. Assay: immunoSEQ multiplex PCR; the TCRdb copy retains only in-frame clones and omits some. In the table there are tens of thousands of clones, around 70% of which are singletons. The CDR3 is made up of 14 amino acids. V shed 6 bases and J 3 bases; nucleotides not matched to a gene: 4. Germline CDR1 SGHTA, CDR2 FQGNSA. The sequence derives from a man aged 40-49 years in good health and CMV-seropositive. This chain joins TRBV7-2 and TRBJ1-2, with 10 positions matching TRBD1. Material for sequencing was PBMCs. The CDR3 coding sequence is TGTGCCAGCAGAATCGGGACAGGGGACTATGGCTACACCTTC. Translating it yields CASRIGTGDYGYTF. The whole variable domain, filled in from reference TRBV7-2 and TRBJ1-2, reads GAGVSQSPSNKVTEKGKDVELRCDPISGHTALYWYRQSLGQGLEFLIYFQGNSAPDKSGLPSDRFSAERTGGSVSTLTIQRTQQEDSAVYLCASRIGTGDYGYTFGSGTRLTVV.